This T cell receptor beta chain originates from a study of T cells expressing NK-cell markers. Whole-study findings and limits: The CD3+CD56-NKG2C+ fraction of a few donors was also led by these clonotypes.

The CDR3 contains 16 residues. Germline values: CDR1 MGHRA, CDR2 YSYEKL. Worth noting for this clonotype: Antigen: not known.

TCRdb re-called the 5' RACE reads, yielding one record per CDR3 amino acid sequence without DNA. The sample holds about 390,000 distinct CDR3 sequences. The receptor was derived from a woman aged 45-65 years in good health. Sequencing was performed on blood T cells: a sorted CD56 or NKG2C T cell subset, CD4+ or CD8+ T cells, or bulk PBMC T cells (not recorded which). The V call is TRBV4-1, the J call TRBJ2-3; checking the TCRdb D call of TRBD2 is not possible without DNA. CDR3 residues: CASSTLARRLADTQYF.